The table lists the clone carrying this TCR beta chain with many counts. Its antigen is still unknown. These data belong to a study of Graves' ophthalmopathy and Graves' hyperthyroidism. Study details: Ophthalmopathy absent within 18 months of follow-up marked hyperthyroidism as stable.

Amplification targeted the TCR beta CDR3 regions, with RNA transcripts as the source material. Following a first-round RT-PCR that used HTBI primers, a second-round multiplex PCR was carried out. TCRdb reprocessed the multiplex PCR reads via MiXCR and lists one record per CDR3 protein. The repertoire holds around 1.1 million distinct CDR3 sequences, with 35% to 45% as singletons. Each hyperthyroidism patient was newly diagnosed, with under 2 months' duration, and aged 18 to 65. Study observations and caveats: Most expanded clonotypes in thyroid above 0.001 frequency also showed up in blood.

J lost 5 bases, V lost 4 bases, and 3 bases had no gene match. This CDR3 comprises 13 residues. Looked up from germline, CDR1 is KGHDR and CDR2 is SFDVKD. The chain uses TRBV24-1 and TRBJ2-7, with 8 nucleotides matching TRBD1. The TCR originated in an adult man with Graves' hyperthyroidism. The source material was peripheral blood or thyroid tissue (not recorded which). The CDR3 loop is CATSEQTGDEQYF. The CDR3 DNA reads TGTGCCACCAGTGAGCAGACAGGGGACGAGCAGTACTTC.